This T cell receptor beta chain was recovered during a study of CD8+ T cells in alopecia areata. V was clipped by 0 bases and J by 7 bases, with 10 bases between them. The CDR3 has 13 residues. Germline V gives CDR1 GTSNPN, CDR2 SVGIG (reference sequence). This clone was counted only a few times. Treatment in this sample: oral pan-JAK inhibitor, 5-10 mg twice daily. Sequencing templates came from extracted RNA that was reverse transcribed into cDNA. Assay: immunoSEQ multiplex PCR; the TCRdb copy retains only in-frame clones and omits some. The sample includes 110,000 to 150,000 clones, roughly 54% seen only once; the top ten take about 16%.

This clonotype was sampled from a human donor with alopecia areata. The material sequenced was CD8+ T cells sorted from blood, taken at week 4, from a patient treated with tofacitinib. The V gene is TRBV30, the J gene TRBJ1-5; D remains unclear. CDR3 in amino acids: CAWSVQDDQPQHF. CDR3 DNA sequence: TGTGCCTGGAGTGTCCAGGATGACCAGCCCCAGCATTTT.